This T cell receptor (beta chain) was observed in a study of metastatic and nonmetastatic thyroid tumors. Study context: Repertoires from malignant and benign thyroid patients were compared across blood and tumor or nodule tissue.

This clone was counted many times. Its antigen is unidentified. Among the patients, none had received any treatment before thyroid surgery. Germline V gene sequence: CDR1 KGHDR, CDR2 SFDVKD. This CDR3 has 15 amino acids. V was pared by 5 bases and J by 3 bases, with 10 bases between. How the authors handled the data: Using the CDR3 differences seen across clinicopathological groups, the authors built a distant-metastasis classifier for papillary thyroid cancer, which was meant to discriminate distant-metastatic patients. TCRdb reprocessed the PCR reads via MiXCR. The V and J calls and clone size are TCRdb's, not the authors'. Of about 25,000 clones in the sample, 15% to 20% are singletons; the top ten hold approximately 4.3%. Study-level points and caveats: Malignant thyroid tumors reportedly had TCR beta diversity that was significantly higher than in benign nodules, in blood and tumor.

The sequence was collected from a male donor with papillary thyroid cancer or a benign thyroid nodule (not recorded which). Some clones in this sample may be carry-over from other donors' samples. The chain links TRBV24-1 to TRBJ2-6; D is uncertain. Input material: blood. The CDR3 DNA reads as TGTGCCACCAGTGGGTCGGCTTTTGGGGCCAACGTCCTGACTTTC. Protein: CATSGSAFGANVLTF.